At least ten counts were recorded for the clone carrying this T cell receptor beta chain. As yet, its antigen is unknown. The CDR3 regions of TCR beta were amplified from RNA transcripts. The HTBI primer set drove a first-round RT-PCR of the TCR CDR3. TCRdb analysed the multiplex PCR reads with MiXCR anew, one entry per CDR3 protein. The sample consists of about 580,000 distinct CDR3 sequences, around 42% of them appearing once. The data originate from a study of T cells in Graves' hyperthyroidism and ophthalmopathy. Broader study findings: Most clonotypes expanded in the thyroid (above 0.001) were also present in blood.

The V and J ends lost 5 bases and 2 bases, in that order; junction bases with no gene match: 5. CDR1 MNHNS and CDR2 SASEGT come from the germline V gene. The CDR3 consists of 15 residues. The sample comprised peripheral blood or thyroid tissue (not recorded which). The sequence came from a woman between 18 and 30 years old with Graves' hyperthyroidism. J is TRBJ2-7 and V is TRBV6-1; TRBD2 matches at 11 bases. The CDR3 is CASSKGTSGTYEQYF. DNA for the CDR3: TGTGCCAGCAGTAAGGGGACTAGCGGAACCTACGAGCAGTACTTC.